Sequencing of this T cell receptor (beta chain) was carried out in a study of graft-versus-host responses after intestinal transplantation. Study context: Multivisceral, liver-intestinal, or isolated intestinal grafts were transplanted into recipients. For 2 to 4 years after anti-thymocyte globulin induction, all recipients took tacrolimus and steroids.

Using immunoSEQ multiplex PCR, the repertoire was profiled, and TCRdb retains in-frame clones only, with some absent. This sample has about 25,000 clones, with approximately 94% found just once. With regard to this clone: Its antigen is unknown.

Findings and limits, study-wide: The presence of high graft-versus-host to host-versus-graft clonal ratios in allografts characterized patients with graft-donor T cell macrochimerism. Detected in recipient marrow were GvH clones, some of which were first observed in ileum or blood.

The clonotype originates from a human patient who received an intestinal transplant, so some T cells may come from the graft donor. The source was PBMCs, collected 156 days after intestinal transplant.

The DNA of the CDR3 is TGTGCCAGCAGCGTAGTCCCCTCGCGTGGGTCCACAGATACGCAGTATTTT. It yields the protein CASSVVPSRGSTDTQYF. The chain couples TRBV9 to TRBJ2-3; D is unclear. Germline-derived CDR1 and CDR2 are SGDLS and YYNGEE. V was trimmed by 0 bases and J by 2 bases, leaving 16 bases between them. The CDR3 spans 17 residues. The whole variable domain, filled in from reference TRBV9 and TRBJ2-3, reads DSGVTQTPKHLITATGQRVTLRCSPRSGDLSVYWYQQSLDQGLQFLIQYYNGEERAKGNILERFSAQQFPDLHSELNLSSLELGDSALYFCASSVVPSRGSTDTQYFGPGTRLTVL.